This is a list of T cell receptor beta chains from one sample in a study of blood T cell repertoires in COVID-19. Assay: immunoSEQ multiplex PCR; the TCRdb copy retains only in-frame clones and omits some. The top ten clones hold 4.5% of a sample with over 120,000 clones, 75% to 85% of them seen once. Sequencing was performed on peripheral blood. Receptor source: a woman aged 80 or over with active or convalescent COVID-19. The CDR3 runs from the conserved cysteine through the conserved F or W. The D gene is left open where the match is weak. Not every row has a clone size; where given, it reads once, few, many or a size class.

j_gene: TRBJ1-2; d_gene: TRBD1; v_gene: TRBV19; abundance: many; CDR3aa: CASSIAGTGGYGYTF; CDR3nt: TGTGCCAGTAGTATCGCCGGGACAGGGGGTTATGGCTACACCTTC
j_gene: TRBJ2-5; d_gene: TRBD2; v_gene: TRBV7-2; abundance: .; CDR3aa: CASRRGVQETQYF; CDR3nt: TGTGCCAGCAGGCGGGGGGTCCAAGAGACCCAGTACTTC
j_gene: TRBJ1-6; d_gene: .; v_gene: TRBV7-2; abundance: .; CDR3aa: CASSLDSGGASPLHF; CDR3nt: TGTGCCAGCAGCTTAGATAGCGGGGGGGCTTCACCCCTCCACTTT
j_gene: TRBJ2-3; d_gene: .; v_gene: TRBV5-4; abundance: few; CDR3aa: CASSLALQQSTDTQYF; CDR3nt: TGTGCCAGCAGCTTGGCATTACAACAGAGCACAGATACGCAGTATTTT
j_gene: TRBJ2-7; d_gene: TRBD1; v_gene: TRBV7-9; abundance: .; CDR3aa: CASSYPDRGEDEQYF; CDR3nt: TGTGCCAGCAGCTATCCGGACAGGGGAGAGGACGAGCAGTACTTC
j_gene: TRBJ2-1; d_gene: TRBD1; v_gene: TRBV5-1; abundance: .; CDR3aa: CASSLVGDSNNEQFF; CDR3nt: TGCGCCAGCAGCTTGGTGGGGGACAGTAACAATGAGCAGTTCTTC
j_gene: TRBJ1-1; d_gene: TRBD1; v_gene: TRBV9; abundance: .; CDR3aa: CASSPRTGGGTEAFF; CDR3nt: TGTGCCAGCAGCCCAAGGACAGGGGGTGGGACTGAAGCTTTCTTT
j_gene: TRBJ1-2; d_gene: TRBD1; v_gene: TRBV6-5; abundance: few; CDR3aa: CASSYFGQGVYYGYTF; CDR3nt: TGTGCCAGCAGTTACTTCGGACAGGGGGTGTACTATGGCTACACCTTC
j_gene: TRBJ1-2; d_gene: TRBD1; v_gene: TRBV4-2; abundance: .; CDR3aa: CASSQDSRDRSYTF; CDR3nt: TGTGCCAGCAGCCAAGATTCTAGGGACAGGAGCTACACCTTC
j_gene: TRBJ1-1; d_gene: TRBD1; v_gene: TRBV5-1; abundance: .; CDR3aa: CASTGQGLAEAFF; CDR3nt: TGCGCCAGCACCGGACAGGGCCTAGCTGAAGCTTTCTTT
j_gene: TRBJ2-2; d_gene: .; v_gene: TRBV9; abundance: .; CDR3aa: CASSMSNTGELFF; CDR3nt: TGTGCCAGCAGCATGAGTAACACCGGGGAGCTGTTTTTT
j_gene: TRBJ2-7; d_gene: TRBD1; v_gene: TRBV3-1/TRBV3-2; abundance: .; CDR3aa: CASSQDILGTGIYEQYF; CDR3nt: TGTGCCAGCAGCCAAGATATTTTAGGGACAGGAATCTACGAGCAGTACTTC
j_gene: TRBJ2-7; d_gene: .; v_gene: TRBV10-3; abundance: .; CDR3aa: CAIRKGDIPGAYEQYF; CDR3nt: TGTGCCATCAGGAAGGGAGACATCCCTGGGGCCTACGAGCAGTACTTC
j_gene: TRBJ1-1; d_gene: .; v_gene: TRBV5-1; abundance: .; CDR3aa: CASSLAGVGTTEAFF; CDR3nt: TGCGCCAGCAGCTTGGCGGGGGTGGGGACCACTGAAGCTTTCTTT
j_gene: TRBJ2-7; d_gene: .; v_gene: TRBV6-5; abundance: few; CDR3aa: CASGRTDPSGYEQYF; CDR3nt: TGTGCCAGCGGTAGGACAGACCCCTCAGGGTACGAGCAGTACTTC
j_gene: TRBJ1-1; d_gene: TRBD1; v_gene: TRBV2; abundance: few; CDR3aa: CASVYDRANTEAFF; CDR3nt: TGTGCCAGCGTTTATGACAGGGCGAACACTGAAGCTTTCTTT
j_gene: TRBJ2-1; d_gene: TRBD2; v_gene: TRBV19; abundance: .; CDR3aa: CASVGLTSGGNNEQFF; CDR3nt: TGTGCCAGCGTTGGGCTGACTAGCGGGGGAAACAATGAGCAGTTCTTC
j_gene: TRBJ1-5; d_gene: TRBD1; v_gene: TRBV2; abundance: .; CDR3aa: CASRDSGGQPQHF; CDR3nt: TGTGCCAGCAGGGACTCAGGGGGTCAGCCCCAGCATTTT
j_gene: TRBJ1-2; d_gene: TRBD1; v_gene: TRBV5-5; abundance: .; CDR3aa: CASSLDRVVGYTF; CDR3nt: TGTGCCAGCAGCCTGGACAGGGTGGTTGGCTACACCTTC
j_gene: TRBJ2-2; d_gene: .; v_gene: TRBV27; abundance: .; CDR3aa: CASSSDRTTGELFF; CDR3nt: TGTGCCAGCAGTTCCGACAGGACTACCGGGGAGCTGTTTTTT
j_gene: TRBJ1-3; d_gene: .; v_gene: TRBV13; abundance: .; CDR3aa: CASSLVRDWYF; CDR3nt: TGTGCCAGCAGCTTAGTCAGGGACTGGTATTTT
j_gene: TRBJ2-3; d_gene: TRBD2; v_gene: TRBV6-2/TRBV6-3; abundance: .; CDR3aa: CASSTRTSGFADTQYF; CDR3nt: TGTGCCAGCAGTACCCGGACTAGCGGGTTCGCGGATACGCAGTATTTT
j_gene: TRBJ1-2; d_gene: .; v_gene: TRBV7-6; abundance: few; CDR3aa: CASSNKQPITQGTTNYGYTF; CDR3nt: TGTGCCAGCAGCAACAAACAACCTATCACTCAGGGGACCACTAACTATGGCTACACCTTC
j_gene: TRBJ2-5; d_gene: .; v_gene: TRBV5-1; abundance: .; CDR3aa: CASSPRGAGETQYF; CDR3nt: TGCGCCAGCAGTCCACGGGGGGCTGGGGAGACCCAGTACTTC
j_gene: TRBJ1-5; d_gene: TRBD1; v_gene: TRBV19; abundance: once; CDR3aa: CASRQGVGNQPQHF; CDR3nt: TGTGCCAGTCGACAGGGAGTGGGCAATCAGCCCCAGCATTTT
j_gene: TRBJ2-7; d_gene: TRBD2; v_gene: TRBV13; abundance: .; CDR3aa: CASSSTSGGSSYEQYF; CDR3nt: TGTGCCAGCAGCTCGACGAGCGGGGGGAGCTCCTACGAGCAGTACTTC
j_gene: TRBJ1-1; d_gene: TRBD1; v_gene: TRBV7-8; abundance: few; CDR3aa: CASSRTGGGTEAFF; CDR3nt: TGTGCCAGCAGCAGAACAGGGGGAGGTACTGAAGCTTTCTTT
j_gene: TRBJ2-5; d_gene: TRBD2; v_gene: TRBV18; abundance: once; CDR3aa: CASSPRNGRGETQYF; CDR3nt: TGTGCCAGCTCACCACGTAATGGGAGGGGAGAGACCCAGTACTTC
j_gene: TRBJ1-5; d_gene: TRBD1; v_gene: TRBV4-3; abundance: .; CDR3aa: CASLRDRANSDNQPQHF; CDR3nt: TGCGCCAGCTTAAGAGACAGGGCTAACTCAGACAATCAGCCCCAGCATTTT
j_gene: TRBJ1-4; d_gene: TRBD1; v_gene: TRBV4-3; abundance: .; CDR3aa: CASSPGQGWEKLFF; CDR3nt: TGCGCCAGCAGCCCGGGACAGGGGTGGGAAAAACTGTTTTTT
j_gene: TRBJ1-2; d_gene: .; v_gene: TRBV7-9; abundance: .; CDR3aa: CASSLDGAGKGYTF; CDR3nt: TGTGCCAGCAGCTTAGATGGAGCTGGTAAGGGCTACACCTTC
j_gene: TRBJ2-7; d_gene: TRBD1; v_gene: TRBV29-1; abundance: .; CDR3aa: CSAGTGSVYEQYF; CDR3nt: TGCAGCGCGGGGACAGGGAGTGTGTACGAGCAGTACTTC
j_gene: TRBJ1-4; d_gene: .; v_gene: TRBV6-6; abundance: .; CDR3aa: CASSYQGRTTNEKLFF; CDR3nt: TGTGCCAGCAGTTACCAGGGCAGAACAACTAATGAAAAACTGTTTTTT
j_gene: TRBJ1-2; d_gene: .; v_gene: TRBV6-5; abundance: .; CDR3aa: CASWGGALWTGYTF; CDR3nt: TGTGCCAGCTGGGGAGGGGCGCTATGGACGGGCTACACCTTC
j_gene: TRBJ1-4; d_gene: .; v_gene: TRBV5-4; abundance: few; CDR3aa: CASSLEGNRPEKLFF; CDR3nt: TGTGCCAGCAGCTTGGAGGGGAATCGGCCTGAAAAACTGTTTTTT
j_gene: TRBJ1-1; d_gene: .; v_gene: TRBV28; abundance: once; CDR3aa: CASSSGITTEAFF; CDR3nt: TGTGCCAGCAGTTCGGGGATTACCACTGAAGCTTTCTTT
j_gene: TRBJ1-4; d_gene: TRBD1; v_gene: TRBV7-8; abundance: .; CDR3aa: CASSRRQGAGEKLFF; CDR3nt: TGTGCCAGCAGCCGACGACAGGGGGCGGGTGAAAAACTGTTTTTT
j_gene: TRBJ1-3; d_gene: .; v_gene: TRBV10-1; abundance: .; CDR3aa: CASQRRQWPGNTIYF; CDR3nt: TGCGCCAGCCAACGACGACAGTGGCCGGGAAACACCATATATTTT
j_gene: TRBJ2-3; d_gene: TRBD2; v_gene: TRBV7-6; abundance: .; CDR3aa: CASSIRTSGGAGDTQYF; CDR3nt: TGTGCCAGCAGCATACGGACTAGCGGGGGGGCAGGAGATACGCAGTATTTT
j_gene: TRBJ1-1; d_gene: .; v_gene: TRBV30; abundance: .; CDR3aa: CAWRRQVNTEAFF; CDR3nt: TGTGCCTGGAGGAGACAGGTCAACACTGAAGCTTTCTTT